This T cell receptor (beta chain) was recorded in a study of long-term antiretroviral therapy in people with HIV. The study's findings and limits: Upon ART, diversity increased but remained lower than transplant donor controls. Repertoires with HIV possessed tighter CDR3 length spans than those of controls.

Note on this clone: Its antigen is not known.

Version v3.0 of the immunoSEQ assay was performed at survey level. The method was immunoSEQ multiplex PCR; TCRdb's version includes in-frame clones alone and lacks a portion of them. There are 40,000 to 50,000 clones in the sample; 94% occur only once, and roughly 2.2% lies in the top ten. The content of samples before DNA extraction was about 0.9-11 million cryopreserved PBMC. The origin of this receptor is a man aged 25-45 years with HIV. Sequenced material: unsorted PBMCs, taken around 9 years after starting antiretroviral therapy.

The CDR3 here is CASSLGGDTDTQYF. The CDR3 DNA sequence: TGTGCCAGTAGTCTCGGGGGGGACACAGATACGCAGTATTTT. The V call is TRBV19, the J call TRBJ2-3, with 8 bases lining up with TRBD2. V trimming: 5 bases; J trimming: 2 bases; junction bases outside the gene matches: 3. There are 14 residues in the CDR3. From germline, CDR1 is LNHDA and CDR2 SQIVND (reference sequence).